This is a list of T cell receptor beta chains from one sample in a study of blood T cells in healthy people across ages. TCRdb reprocessed the 5' RACE reads with MiXCR, giving one entry per CDR3 protein. In the table there are about 1,500,000 distinct CDR3 sequences, 28% of which are singletons. Sequencing was done on a sample of blood. The source is a woman aged 25-40 years in good health. Both conserved end residues are part of each CDR3. Each record gives: V gene, D gene, J gene, clone size, CDR3 protein, CDR3 DNA. A D gene is named only where the DNA matches it firmly. Expanded clones get a size class; other rows say once, few or many, or leave the size out.

V: TRBV12-3/TRBV12-4; D: NA; J: TRBJ2-5; size: NA; CDR3: CASSPSISYQETQYF; DNA: TGTGCCAGCAGTCCCAGCATTTCGTACCAAGAGACCCAGTACTTC
V: TRBV5-1; D: NA; J: TRBJ1-1; size: NA; CDR3: CASRGLTMNTEAFF; DNA: TGCGCCAGCAGGGGACTGACCATGAACACTGAAGCTTTCTTT
V: TRBV29-1; D: NA; J: TRBJ1-2; size: NA; CDR3: CSVEGGPNFYTF; DNA: TGCAGCGTTGAGGGCGGACCAAATTTCTACACCTTC
V: TRBV19; D: NA; J: TRBJ2-1; size: NA; CDR3: CASTSTGRRAVSNEQFF; DNA: TGTGCCAGTACCTCGACGGGCAGGAGGGCCGTGAGCAATGAGCAGTTCTTC
V: TRBV9; D: NA; J: TRBJ2-5; size: few; CDR3: CASSVGELRETQYF; DNA: TGTGCCAGCAGCGTAGGGGAATTGCGGGAGACCCAGTACTTC
V: TRBV20-1; D: NA; J: TRBJ1-2; size: many; CDR3: CSARDGLPTVGYTF; DNA: TGCAGTGCTAGAGATGGGCTCCCCACGGTTGGCTACACCTTC
V: TRBV6-1; D: TRBD1; J: TRBJ1-4; size: few; CDR3: CASGGTGSEKLFF; DNA: TGTGCCAGCGGCGGGACAGGGTCTGAAAAACTGTTTTTT
V: TRBV29-1; D: TRBD1; J: TRBJ2-2; size: few; CDR3: CSVDDRGFGELFF; DNA: TGCAGCGTTGATGACAGGGGATTCGGGGAGCTGTTTTTT
V: TRBV3-1; D: NA; J: TRBJ2-1; size: NA; CDR3: CASSPPGPWVDEQFF; DNA: TGTGCCAGCAGCCCCCCGGGACCCTGGGTTGATGAGCAGTTCTTC
V: TRBV7-9; D: NA; J: TRBJ1-4; size: few; CDR3: CAFAGTTNEKLFF; DNA: TGTGCCTTCGCCGGTACAACTAATGAAAAACTGTTTTTT
V: TRBV5-1; D: TRBD2; J: TRBJ2-7; size: few; CDR3: CASTLHGTSGDYEQYF; DNA: TGCGCCAGCACGTTGCACGGGACTAGCGGGGACTACGAGCAGTACTTC
V: TRBV7-9; D: TRBD1; J: TRBJ2-1; size: NA; CDR3: CASSHSGQNNEQFF; DNA: TGTGCCAGCAGCCACTCGGGACAGAACAATGAGCAGTTCTTC
V: TRBV7-9; D: TRBD1; J: TRBJ2-6; size: many; CDR3: CASSLNSGQGRSGANVLTF; DNA: TGTGCCAGCAGCTTAAATTCGGGACAGGGTAGATCTGGGGCCAACGTCCTGACTTTC
V: TRBV29-1; D: TRBD2; J: TRBJ2-1; size: NA; CDR3: CSDGTSGGFNEQFF; DNA: TGCAGCGACGGAACTAGCGGGGGGTTCAATGAGCAGTTCTTC
V: TRBV10-2; D: TRBD1; J: TRBJ1-2; size: few; CDR3: CASSRQGADYGYTF; DNA: TGCGCCAGCAGTCGACAGGGGGCTGACTATGGCTACACCTTC
V: TRBV20-1; D: TRBD2; J: TRBJ2-3; size: NA; CDR3: CSVRRLAGSTDTQYF; DNA: TGCAGTGTTAGACGCCTAGCGGGGAGCACAGATACGCAGTATTTT
V: TRBV12-3/TRBV12-4; D: NA; J: TRBJ2-7; size: many; CDR3: CASSPQGHNSYEQYF; DNA: TGTGCCAGCAGTCCCCAGGGGCACAACTCCTACGAGCAGTACTTC
V: TRBV6-2/TRBV6-3; D: TRBD2; J: TRBJ2-1; size: NA; CDR3: CASSFLSASGREKQFF; DNA: TGTGCCAGCAGCTTCCTCTCGGCTAGCGGGAGGGAGAAGCAGTTCTTC
V: TRBV2; D: NA; J: TRBJ2-1; size: NA; CDR3: CARSARDEIYNEQFF; DNA: TGTGCCAGAAGTGCCAGGGACGAGATATACAATGAGCAGTTCTTC
V: TRBV20-1; D: TRBD2; J: TRBJ2-7; size: NA; CDR3: CSASERGTYEQYF; DNA: TGCAGTGCTAGTGAGCGGGGGACCTACGAGCAGTACTTC
V: TRBV28; D: TRBD2; J: TRBJ2-1; size: NA; CDR3: CASSSDSLAGVHNEQFF; DNA: TGTGCCAGCAGTTCAGATTCCCTAGCGGGGGTCCACAATGAGCAGTTCTTC
V: TRBV27; D: TRBD2; J: TRBJ2-3; size: NA; CDR3: CASSLYGSGRTDTWYF; DNA: TGTGCCAGCAGTTTATACGGTAGCGGGAGGACCGATACGTGGTATTTT
V: TRBV5-5; D: TRBD2; J: TRBJ2-1; size: NA; CDR3: CASSYIGAGAGEQFF; DNA: TGTGCCAGCAGCTATATCGGCGCGGGAGCCGGTGAGCAGTTCTTC
V: TRBV6-2/TRBV6-3; D: TRBD2; J: TRBJ2-1; size: few; CDR3: CASSYPVASGMGEQFF; DNA: TGTGCCAGCAGTTACCCGGTAGCTAGCGGGATGGGCGAGCAGTTCTTC
V: TRBV4-1; D: TRBD2; J: TRBJ2-1; size: NA; CDR3: CASSQVGGSSGVNEQFF; DNA: TGCGCCAGCAGCCAAGTGGGCGGGTCTAGCGGGGTCAATGAGCAGTTCTTC
V: TRBV14; D: NA; J: TRBJ2-5; size: few; CDR3: CASSQALNRETQYF; DNA: TGTGCCAGCAGCCAAGCACTAAACAGGGAGACCCAGTACTTC
V: TRBV10-3; D: NA; J: TRBJ2-1; size: NA; CDR3: CAISGSQGSYNEQFF; DNA: TGTGCCATCAGTGGGTCCCAGGGGTCGTACAATGAGCAGTTCTTC
V: TRBV3-1; D: NA; J: TRBJ1-1; size: NA; CDR3: CASSPNRVTEAFF; DNA: TGTGCCAGCAGCCCGAATAGAGTGACTGAAGCTTTCTTT
V: TRBV6-5; D: TRBD1; J: TRBJ2-7; size: many; CDR3: CASSATGSRSYEQYF; DNA: TGTGCCAGCAGTGCGACAGGGTCACGCTCCTACGAGCAGTACTTC
V: TRBV2; D: TRBD2; J: TRBJ2-5; size: few; CDR3: CAGGPTSGGQETQYF; DNA: TGTGCCGGAGGTCCGACTAGCGGAGGCCAAGAGACCCAGTACTTC
V: TRBV7-2; D: TRBD2; J: TRBJ2-1; size: NA; CDR3: CASTIGAGEGNEQFF; DNA: TGTGCCAGCACCATAGGGGCGGGAGAAGGGAATGAGCAGTTCTTC
V: TRBV12-3/TRBV12-4; D: NA; J: TRBJ1-1; size: NA; CDR3: CASTPNRSLGAQMPVEAFF; DNA: TGTGCCAGCACTCCGAACCGCTCGTTGGGGGCGCAGATGCCCGTTGAAGCTTTCTTT
V: TRBV24-1; D: TRBD1; J: TRBJ1-5; size: NA; CDR3: CAISPAGGRNQPQHF; DNA: TGTGCCATCAGTCCCGCAGGGGGTAGGAATCAGCCCCAGCATTTT
V: TRBV4-1; D: TRBD1; J: TRBJ1-3; size: NA; CDR3: CASSQPRTGRANTIYF; DNA: TGCGCCAGCAGCCAGCCGAGGACAGGGAGGGCAAACACCATATATTTT
V: TRBV4-1; D: TRBD1; J: TRBJ2-4; size: NA; CDR3: CASSQEGTGGSNVAKNIQYF; DNA: TGCGCCAGCAGCCAAGAAGGGACAGGGGGCTCAAATGTAGCCAAAAACATTCAGTACTTC
V: TRBV7-2; D: NA; J: TRBJ1-4; size: few; CDR3: CASSLVTNEKLFF; DNA: TGTGCCAGCAGCTTAGTGACTAATGAAAAACTGTTTTTT
V: TRBV4-1; D: TRBD1; J: TRBJ2-5; size: many; CDR3: CASSQELKDRAFETQYF; DNA: TGCGCCAGCAGCCAAGAATTGAAGGACAGGGCGTTTGAGACCCAGTACTTC
V: TRBV20-1; D: NA; J: TRBJ2-1; size: few; CDR3: CSARYCYNEQFF; DNA: TGCAGTGCTAGGTACTGCTACAATGAGCAGTTCTTC
V: TRBV10-2; D: NA; J: TRBJ2-7; size: few; CDR3: CASSGVESSYEQYF; DNA: TGCGCCAGCAGTGGAGTGGAGAGCTCCTACGAGCAGTACTTC
V: TRBV30; D: NA; J: TRBJ2-3; size: NA; CDR3: CAWNAGLGTDTQYF; DNA: TGTGCCTGGAATGCGGGGCTGGGCACAGATACGCAGTATTTT
V: TRBV7-2; D: NA; J: TRBJ1-1; size: NA; CDR3: CASSSAGGRMNTEAFF; DNA: TGTGCCAGCAGCTCCGCGGGCGGGCGCATGAACACTGAAGCTTTCTTT